This note documents a single TCR beta chain sequence. These data come from a study of blood T cell repertoires in COVID-19. V lost 6 bases and J lost 2, with 8 bases in between. The CDR3 is 13 residues long. The V gene's germline CDR1 is MNHEY and CDR2 SVGAGI. The protocol was immunoSEQ multiplex PCR, while the TCRdb copy is restricted to in-frame clones and leaves out a portion. Of 150,000 or so clones listed, 88% are singletons. The sequence came from a woman in her sixties or seventies with acute or convalescent COVID-19. The chain has TRBV6-5 and TRBJ2-1; D not resolved. Sequencing input: peripheral blood. The chain's CDR3 is CASRKEPYNEQFF. CDR3 DNA sequence: TGTGCCAGCAGGAAAGAGCCCTACAATGAGCAGTTCTTC.